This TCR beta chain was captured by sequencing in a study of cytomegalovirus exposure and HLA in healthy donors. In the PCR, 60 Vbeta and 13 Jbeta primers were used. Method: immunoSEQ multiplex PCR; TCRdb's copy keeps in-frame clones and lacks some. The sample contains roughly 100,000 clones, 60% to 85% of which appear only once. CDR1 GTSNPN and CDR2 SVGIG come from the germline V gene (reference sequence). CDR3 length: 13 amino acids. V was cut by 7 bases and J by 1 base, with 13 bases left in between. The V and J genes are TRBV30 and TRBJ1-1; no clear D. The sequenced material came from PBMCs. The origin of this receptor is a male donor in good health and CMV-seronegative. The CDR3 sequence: CAFESDTNTEAFF. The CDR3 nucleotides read TGTGCCTTCGAGAGCGATACGAACACTGAAGCTTTCTTT. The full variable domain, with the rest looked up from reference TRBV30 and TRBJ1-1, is SQTIHQWPATLVQPVGSPLSLECTVEGTSNPNLYWYRQAAGRGLQLLFYSVGIGQISSEVPQNLSASRPQDRQFILSSKKLLLSDSGFYLCAFESDTNTEAFFGQGTRLTVV.